What follows is one TCR beta chain and its context. Its target is not known. The data originate from a study of T cell responses to AZD1222 COVID-19 vaccine. Study information: It was second doses at about 4 or about 12 weeks that were pooled.

Overall study findings and caveats: Baseline serostatus was positive in only six AZD1222 recipients. With dominance at 160-218 and 743-854, vaccine-associated CD4 TCRs spanned spike. It should be noted that donors were predominantly white British and more often female, and clonal diversity was possibly underestimated.

Germline V lookup: CDR1 SGDLS, CDR2 YYNGEE. The CDR3 sequence is 14 residues long. V was pared by 0 bases and J by 4 bases, with 8 bases between. Method: immunoSEQ multiplex PCR; TCRdb's copy keeps in-frame clones and lacks some. The sample contains under 75,000 clones, roughly nine tenths of which appear only once. The material was peripheral blood, obtained on day 0 of AZD1222 vaccination. V and J are TRBV9 and TRBJ2-1; unclear D gene. This sequence was found in an adult in good health. CDR3: CASSVGTSYNEQFF. In DNA, the CDR3 is TGTGCCAGCAGCGTAGGGACGAGTTACAATGAGCAGTTCTTC.